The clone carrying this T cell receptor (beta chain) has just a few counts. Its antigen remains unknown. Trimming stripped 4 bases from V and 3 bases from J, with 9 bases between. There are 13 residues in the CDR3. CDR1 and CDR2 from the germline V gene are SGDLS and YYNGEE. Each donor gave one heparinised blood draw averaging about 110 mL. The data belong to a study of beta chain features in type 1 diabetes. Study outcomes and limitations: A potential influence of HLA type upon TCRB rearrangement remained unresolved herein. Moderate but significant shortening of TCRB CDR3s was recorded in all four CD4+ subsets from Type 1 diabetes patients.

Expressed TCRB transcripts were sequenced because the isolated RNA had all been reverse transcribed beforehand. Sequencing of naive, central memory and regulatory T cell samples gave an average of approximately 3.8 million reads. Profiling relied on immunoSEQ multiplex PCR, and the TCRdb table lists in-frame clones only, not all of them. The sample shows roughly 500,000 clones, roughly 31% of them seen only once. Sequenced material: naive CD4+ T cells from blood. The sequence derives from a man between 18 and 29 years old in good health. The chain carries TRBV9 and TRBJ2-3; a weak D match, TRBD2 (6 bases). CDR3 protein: CASSWTTTDTQYF. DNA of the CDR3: TGTGCCAGCAGCTGGACTACTACAGATACGCAGTATTTT.